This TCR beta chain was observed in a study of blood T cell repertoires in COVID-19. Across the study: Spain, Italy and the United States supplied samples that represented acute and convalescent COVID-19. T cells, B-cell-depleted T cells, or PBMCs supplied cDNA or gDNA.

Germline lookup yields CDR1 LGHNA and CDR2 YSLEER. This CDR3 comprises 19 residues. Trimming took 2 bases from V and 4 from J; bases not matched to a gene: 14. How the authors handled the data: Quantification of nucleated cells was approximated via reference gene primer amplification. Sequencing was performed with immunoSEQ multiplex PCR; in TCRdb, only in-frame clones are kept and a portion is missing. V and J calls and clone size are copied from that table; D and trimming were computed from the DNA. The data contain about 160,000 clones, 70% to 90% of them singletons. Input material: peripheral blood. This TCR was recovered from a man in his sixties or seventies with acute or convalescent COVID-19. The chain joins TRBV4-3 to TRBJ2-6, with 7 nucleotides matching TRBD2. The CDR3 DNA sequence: TGCGCCAGCAGCCAATCCTCGACGGGGGGATTTCTAGGGGCCAACGTCCTGACTTTC. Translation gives CASSQSSTGGFLGANVLTF.